Listed here are 26 T cell receptor beta chains from one sample, sequenced in a study of shared clonotypes between healthy human individuals. Clones were sequenced by immunoSEQ multiplex PCR, and TCRdb holds only the in-frame ones, with some missing. The sample lists about 1 million clones; approximately 70% were seen once. Input material: memory CD4+ T cells sorted from blood. This sample's subset: CD45RA-negative fraction. Receptor source: a man between 18 and 35 years old in good health.

The V gene is TRBV29-1, the J gene TRBJ2-1; the D gene is possibly TRBD2 (6 bases). There are 12 residues in the CDR3. The V end lost 7 bases, the J end lost 7 bases, and 14 bases lay between the germline ends. CDR1 and CDR2 from the germline V gene are SQVTM and ANQGSEA. The chain's CDR3 is CSGGVVYNEQFF. CDR3 DNA sequence: TGCAGCGGGGGGGTAGTCTATAATGAGCAGTTCTTC.

A note on this clone: Different DNA sequences within this sample yield the same CDR3. The rearrangement links TRBV7-2 to TRBJ2-2; no clear D gene. The V gene's germline CDR1 is SGHTA and CDR2 FQGNSA. This CDR3 comprises 11 residues. V lost 5 bases and J lost 6, with 4 bases in between. CDR3 sequence reads: CASSPPGELFF. CDR3 nucleotides: TGTGCCAGCAGCCCTCCCGGGGAGCTGTTTTTT.

The chain has TRBV5-4 and TRBJ2-1; 9 bases fit TRBD2. Germline trimming cut 2 bases from V and 6 bases from J; bases unmatched to any gene: 6. The germline V gene has CDR1 SGHNT and CDR2 YYREEE (reference sequence). The CDR3 totals 15 residues. The CDR3 here is CASSFDSGRSNEQFF. CDR3 sequence (DNA): TGTGCCAGCAGCTTTGATAGCGGGAGATCCAATGAGCAGTTCTTC.

The CDR3, as DNA: TGCAGCTTTACGGGACAGGGCTGGTTCGAGCAGTACTTC. Translated, it gives CSFTGQGWFEQYF. The V call is TRBV29-1, the J call TRBJ2-7; the match to TRBD1 covers 9 bases. V trimming: 8 bases; J trimming: 6 bases; junction bases outside the gene matches: 11. The CDR3 is 13 amino acids. Germline CDR1 and CDR2: SQVTM and ANQGSEA.

The chain is built from TRBV5-4 and TRBJ1-1; 7 bases align to TRBD1. CDR3 length: 16 residues. The V and J ends lost 0 bases and 0 bases, in that order; junction bases with no gene match: 5. Germline V gene lookup returns CDR1 SGHNT and CDR2 YYREEE (reference sequence). Here the CDR3 reads CASSLGRGIMNTEAFF. The DNA of the CDR3 is TGTGCCAGCAGCTTGGGCAGGGGGATTATGAACACTGAAGCTTTCTTT.

The chain has TRBV10-3 and TRBJ2-2, with 10 bases fitting TRBD2. Unmatched junction bases numbered 3, after V lost 6 bases and J lost 2 bases. CDR3 length equals 15 residues. In germline, CDR1 is ENHRY, CDR2 SYGVKD. CDR3 sequence reads: CAISRTSGNTGELFF. The CDR3 DNA reads TGTGCCATCAGCCGGACTAGCGGAAACACCGGGGAGCTGTTTTTT.

The CDR3 spells CASSRQGTDTQYF. CDR3 sequence (DNA): TGTGCCAGCAGCCGACAGGGCACAGATACGCAGTATTTT. V and J are TRBV5-6 and TRBJ2-3, with D maybe TRBD1 (6 bases). V lost 4 bases, J lost 1 base, and 7 bases lay in between. This CDR3 region has 13 residues. The V gene's germline CDR1 is SGHDT and CDR2 YYEEEE.

The CDR3, as DNA: TGTGCCAGCAGCGTAGGAGCGGGGGCCTTCACAGATACGCAGTATTTT. This gives the protein CASSVGAGAFTDTQYF. The chain combines TRBV9 with TRBJ2-3; 8 nucleotides align to TRBD2. The germline gives CDR1 SGDLS, CDR2 YYNGEE. This CDR3 has 16 residues. The trim removed 0 bases at V and 2 bases at J, leaving 5 bases unmatched.

The gene calls are TRBV5-1 and TRBJ1-6, with a weak D call TRBD1 (6 bases). The CDR3 contains 17 residues. In germline, CDR1 is SGHRS, CDR2 YFSETQ. Trimming left V 4 bases short and J 0 bases short, with 14 bases between. CDR3 DNA sequence: TGCGCCAGCAGCGCGGGACACCTAAGCTCCTATAATTCACCCCTCCACTTT. It specifies CASSAGHLSSYNSPLHF.

This clone came up a few times. CDR3 sequence: CASSSMTNTDTQYF. The CDR3 bases are TGTGCCAGCAGCTCCATGACGAACACAGATACGCAGTATTTT. The chain couples TRBV9 to TRBJ2-3, with D unresolved. The V gene's germline CDR1 is SGDLS and CDR2 YYNGEE. This CDR3 is built from 14 residues. Trimming left V 4 bases short and J 2 bases short, with 11 bases between. Variable domain in full (rest from reference TRBV9 and TRBJ2-3): DSGVTQTPKHLITATGQRVTLRCSPRSGDLSVYWYQQSLDQGLQFLIQYYNGEERAKGNILERFSAQQFPDLHSELNLSSLELGDSALYFCASSSMTNTDTQYFGPGTRLTVL.

CDR3 protein: CASSIGRGRTEAFF. As DNA, the CDR3 is TGTGCCAGTAGTATAGGCAGGGGACGAACTGAAGCTTTCTTT. This sequence joins TRBV19 and TRBJ1-1; TRBD1 is a possible D gene (6 bases). The germline V gene encodes CDR1 LNHDA and CDR2 SQIVND (reference sequence). V was shortened by 1 base and J by 5 bases, with 11 bases between the two germline ends. CDR3 length equals 14 residues.

The V call is TRBV11-1, the J call TRBJ1-4, with 7 bases matching TRBD1. Per germline, CDR1 SGHAT and CDR2 FQDESV (reference sequence). The CDR3 runs 14 residues. Trimming took 6 bases from V and 3 from J; bases not matched to a gene: 4. CDR3 residues: CASRTGQPNEKLFF. The CDR3 region has the DNA TGTGCCAGCAGAACGGGACAGCCTAATGAAAAACTGTTTTTT.

As to this clone: The same CDR3 can be traced to other DNA sequences in this sample. V usage is TRBV28 and J usage is TRBJ2-7, with 12 bases lining up with TRBD2. Per the germline V gene, CDR1 is MDHEN and CDR2 is SYDVKM. The CDR3 contains 15 residues. V trimming: 5 bases; J trimming: 2 bases; junction bases outside the gene matches: 4. As DNA, the CDR3 is TGTGCCAGCAGTCCTTCTAGCGGGGGGGCCTACGAGCAGTACTTC. Translating it yields CASSPSSGGAYEQYF.

This clone was recorded only once. The J gene is TRBJ2-1, the V gene TRBV5-1, with 7 bases fitting TRBD1. Losses at the gene ends were 3 bases for V and 5 bases for J; bases not matched to a gene: 5. The CDR3 totals 14 residues. Germline V gene lookup returns CDR1 SGHRS and CDR2 YFSETQ. The DNA of the CDR3 is TGCGCCAGCAGCTCTGGACAGGCCAACAATGAGCAGTTCTTC. Translating it yields CASSSGQANNEQFF.

The chain uses TRBV11-3 and TRBJ2-1; D perhaps matches TRBD2 (5 bases). Germline V lookup: CDR1 SGHNT, CDR2 YENEEA. V dropped 5 bases and J dropped 0 bases, with 14 bases sitting between them. This CDR3 region has 16 residues. CDR3 DNA sequence: TGTGCCAGCAGCCTACGGGGTCCTAGCTCCTACAATGAGCAGTTCTTC. Its protein product is CASSLRGPSSYNEQFF.

J is TRBJ1-2 and V is TRBV28; no reliable D call. Trimming pared 4 bases from V and 8 bases from J, leaving 11 bases between. Germline V CDR1 and CDR2: MDHEN, SYDVKM. The CDR3 loop spans 12 amino acids. CDR3 bases: TGTGCCAGCAGTTCCCCCCTAGGGGGCTACACCTTC. Its protein product is CASSSPLGGYTF.

The CDR3 sequence: CAWSVTAYNEQFF. CDR3 DNA sequence: TGTGCCTGGAGTGTCACAGCTTACAATGAGCAGTTCTTC. The chain has TRBV30 and TRBJ2-1; D gene uncertain. The germline gives CDR1 GTSNPN, CDR2 SVGIG (reference sequence). V was clipped by 0 bases and J by 4 bases, with 7 bases between them. The CDR3 is 13 amino acids.

This chain links TRBV19 with TRBJ1-6, with TRBD1 as a possible D gene (5 bases). Deletions cut 3 bases from V and 10 bases from J, with 13 bases between. Looked up from germline, CDR1 is LNHDA and CDR2 is SQIVND (reference sequence). The CDR3 runs 14 residues. CDR3 sequence reads: CASSISGGSSPLHF. The CDR3 DNA follows: TGTGCCAGTAGTATTTCCGGGGGTAGCTCACCCCTCCACTTT.

V gene TRBV27 combines with J gene TRBJ2-1; TRBD2 agrees at 8 bases. Germline V gene data show CDR1 as MNHEY and CDR2 as SMNVEV (reference sequence). The V and J ends lost 4 bases and 3 bases, in that order; junction bases with no gene match: 23. CDR3 length equals 21 residues. CDR3 nucleotide sequence: TGTGCCAGCAGTTCTCCCCGGGACACTATTTCGGCGGGGGGAGTCTACAATGAGCAGTTCTTC. It translates to CASSSPRDTISAGGVYNEQFF.

V and J are TRBV11-2 and TRBJ2-7, with 13 bases fitting TRBD2. V trimming: 5 bases; J trimming: 3 bases; junction bases outside the gene matches: 4. This CDR3 is built from 15 residues. Germline CDR1 reads SGHAT; CDR2 reads FQNNGV. The chain's CDR3 is CASSPRTSGGYEQYF. DNA for the CDR3: TGTGCCAGCAGCCCCCGGACTAGCGGGGGCTACGAGCAGTACTTC.

The chain combines TRBV2 with TRBJ1-5; D possibly corresponds to TRBD1 (6 bases). This CDR3 contains 15 residues. V was trimmed by 7 bases and J by 4 bases, leaving 17 bases between them. Looked up from germline, CDR1 is SNHLY and CDR2 is FYNNEI. The CDR3 protein is CASTRTVFGNQPQHF. The CDR3 nucleotides are TGTGCCAGCACCCGGACAGTTTTCGGGAATCAGCCCCAGCATTTT.

The chain uses TRBV4-3 and TRBJ2-3; 7 bases match TRBD2. CDR3 length: 17 residues. CDR1 and CDR2 (germline): LGHNA, YSLEER. Unmatched junction bases numbered 6, after V lost 0 bases and J lost 0 bases. CDR3 loop: CASSQEGLRGSTDTQYF. CDR3 nucleotide sequence: TGCGCCAGCAGCCAAGAGGGTCTGCGGGGGAGCACAGATACGCAGTATTTT.

Remarks on this clone: Other DNA sequences in the same sample also yield this CDR3. For the CDR3, the DNA is TGTGCCAGCAGTGAAGCGCCGGGGGGTTCACCCCTCCACTTT. Its protein is CASSEAPGGSPLHF. This chain connects TRBV2 to TRBJ1-6; D is possibly TRBD1 (5 bases). CDR3 length: 14 amino acids. The germline V gene encodes CDR1 SNHLY and CDR2 FYNNEI. Trimming left V 0 bases short and J 9 bases short, with 9 bases between.

CDR3 residues: CASSGGQQETQYF. In DNA, the CDR3 is TGTGCCAGCAGTGGGGGACAACAAGAGACCCAGTACTTC. The rearrangement joins TRBV2 to TRBJ2-5, with a weak D call TRBD1 (6 bases). The V end lost 4 bases, the J end lost 2 bases, and 8 bases lay between the germline ends. Germline V gene sequence: CDR1 SNHLY, CDR2 FYNNEI. This CDR3 is built from 13 residues.

This chain uses TRBV6-1 with TRBJ1-4; 9 nucleotides line up with TRBD1. The CDR3 runs 14 residues. Losses at the gene ends were 4 bases for V and 6 bases for J; bases not matched to a gene: 3. The germline gives CDR1 MNHNS, CDR2 SASEGT. The chain's CDR3 is CASSVQGADEKLFF. In nucleotides, the CDR3 is TGTGCCAGCAGTGTACAGGGGGCTGATGAAAAACTGTTTTTT.

This clone was found many times. This sequence joins TRBV18 and TRBJ2-5; tentatively, D is TRBD1 (5 bases). The germline V gene encodes CDR1 KGHSH and CDR2 LQKENI. The CDR3 runs 14 residues. V dropped 3 bases and J dropped 5 bases, with 13 bases sitting between them. The CDR3 is CASSPGRDRETQYF. For the CDR3, the DNA is TGTGCCAGCTCACCTGGCAGGGATCGGGAGACCCAGTACTTC.